The entry below describes one T cell receptor (beta chain). Which antigen it targets is not known. Per-base quality was not reported, and no clone a single base away is much larger than it. This specimen comes from a study of blood T cell repertoires in COVID-19 (dated by TCRdb to 2019 to 2021). In the study overall: Samples covering the acute and convalescent phases of COVID-19 were provided by collaborators in the United States, Italy and Spain. The sample metadata nearly always contained a de-identified subject ID, COVID-19 status, age in years and sex. The repertoires were made available in a free public database intended to serve as a resource for research on the immune response to SARS-CoV-2. Samples were obtained from the ongoing ImmuneRACE study (first 160 participants) and from some 1,200 subjects provided by 6 global collaborators. Where available, HLA class I and class II types were taken from metadata supplied by the sample provider and were not determined by assay-based typing. The prospective study material was composed of cDNA or gDNA derived from T cells, B-cell-depleted T cells, or PBMCs. The dataset comprised deeply sampled blood TCRbeta repertoires from subjects exposed to, actively infected with, or recovered from COVID-19.

The V end gives up 6 bases and the J end 8 bases, leaving 12 bases in the junction not matched to a gene. CDR3 length: 14 amino acids, cysteine to phenylalanine. The sequence is cut down to CDR3 DNA, 42 bases in frame from base 1. CDR1 is given as MNHEY and CDR2 as SVGAGI, both from the germline V gene. The collaborating institutions used their own protocols to collect whole blood in K2EDTA tubes. Collaborator samples were shipped for TCRbeta analysis as frozen whole blood, isolated PBMCs, or DNA extracted from either sample type. Beyond this particular receptor, the publication reports: The amount of clinical and demographic metadata varied by source and participant and was provided uncurated.

TCRbeta CDR3 regions were amplified from genomic DNA using the immunoSEQ Assay, a bias-controlled multiplex PCR. As for the authors' bioinformatics: Nucleated cell counts per sample were estimated from amplification of reference gene primers within the assay. To quantify the absolute abundance of each unique TCRbeta CDR3 rearrangement, sequence reads were collapsed and filtered. For each sample, productive Simpson clonality was calculated as the square root of Simpson's diversity index across productive rearrangements. TCRdb limited this immuneACCESS table to in-frame rearrangements with V and J called. A share of clones is missing; checked studies link under half to unresolved V genes, and the rest is unexplained. V and J calls plus clone size are reproduced from that table; the DNA served to infer D and trimming. Recorded for this sample are about 100,000 clones; around 90% of them occurred a single time. The ten largest account for around 6.5% of the sample.

Material: peripheral blood. The rearrangement combines TRBV6-5 with TRBJ1-2; 7 junctional bases match TRBD1. This TCR was recovered from a woman in her sixties with acute or convalescent COVID-19. The DNA sequence is TGTGCCAGCAGACAAACCGGGACAGCAAGCGGCTACACCTTC. Its translation reads: CASRQTGTASGYTF.